This entry lists 10 T cell receptor beta chains sequenced from one sample in a study of blood T cell repertoires in COVID-19. Libraries were prepared by immunoSEQ multiplex PCR; TCRdb keeps only in-frame clonotypes and omits some of them. The repertoire has around 350,000 clones, around nine tenths of them found once; the top ten carry 3%. Sequenced input: peripheral blood. The source is a human donor in a cohort sampled during active COVID-19.

The chain is built from TRBV10-2 and TRBJ2-1; TRBD1 matches at 7 bases. V lost 8 bases and J lost 5; bases outside the gene matches: 12. Germline values: CDR1 WSHSY, CDR2 SAAADI. This CDR3 is built from 15 residues. The CDR3 DNA reads TGCGCCAGCTCGTTAGGGACAGAGCTTAACAATGAGCAGTTCTTC. Its translation: CASSLGTELNNEQFF.

The CDR3 nucleotides read TGTGCCAGCAGCCTAAGGGGCACCGGGGAGCTGTTTTTT. It translates to CASSLRGTGELFF. The chain joins TRBV7-9 to TRBJ2-2; possible D gene TRBD1, 5 bases. Germline loops: CDR1 SEHNR, CDR2 FQNEAQ (reference sequence). V lost 5 bases, J lost 4 bases, and 8 bases lay in between. CDR3 size: 13 residues.

The V and J genes are TRBV7-9 and TRBJ2-3; 11 positions match TRBD2. Germline lookup yields CDR1 SEHNR and CDR2 FQNEAQ (reference sequence). The CDR3 is made up of 18 amino acids. J gave up 4 bases and V 4 bases, and 13 bases lay outside the gene matches. As DNA, the CDR3 is TGTGCCAGCAGCTCCTTTTTCCTAGCGGGGGGTTTGGCAGATACGCAGTATTTT. This translates into CASSSFFLAGGLADTQYF. Full variable domain (rest looked up from reference TRBV7-9 and TRBJ2-3): DTGVSQNPRHKITKRGQNVTFRCDPISEHNRLYWYRQTLGQGPEFLTYFQNEAQLEKSRLLSDRFSAERPKGSFSTLEIQRTEQGDSAMYLCASSSFFLAGGLADTQYFGPGTRLTVL.

V and J are TRBV6-1 and TRBJ1-1; D is unresolved. The V gene lost 0 bases and the J gene lost 4 bases, with 6 bases spanning the gap. This CDR3 is built from 13 residues. The germline gives CDR1 MNHNS, CDR2 SASEGT. CDR3 nucleotides: TGTGCCAGCAGTGAAGCGTACGGCACTGAAGCTTTCTTT. It yields the protein CASSEAYGTEAFF.

The V gene is TRBV3-1 (or the pseudogene TRBV3-2), the J gene TRBJ2-7, with a weak D call TRBD1 (6 bases). The CDR3 loop spans 15 amino acids. In germline, CDR1 is LGHDT, CDR2 YNNKEL (reference sequence). V was shortened by 1 base and J by 3 bases, with 13 bases between the two germline ends. The CDR3 spells CASSQASGQNYEQYF. The CDR3 coding sequence is TGTGCCAGCAGCCAAGCCAGCGGACAGAACTACGAGCAGTACTTC.

The chain combines TRBV7-8 with TRBJ1-5, with 8 bases lining up with TRBD1. Germline V gene data show CDR1 as SGHVS and CDR2 as FQNEAQ. V lost 5 bases, J lost 4 bases, and 4 bases stayed unmatched. The CDR3 consists of 14 residues. The CDR3: CASSRTGKNQPQHF. The CDR3 DNA is TGTGCCAGCAGCCGGACAGGGAAAAATCAGCCCCAGCATTTT.

The sample holds a few counts of this clone. This chain connects TRBV7-9 to TRBJ1-6, with D unresolved. The germline V gene encodes CDR1 SEHNR and CDR2 FQNEAQ (reference sequence). This CDR3 is built from 13 residues. V was pared by 4 bases and J by 7 bases, with 8 bases between. CDR3 amino acids: CASSSSGNSPLHF. CDR3 nucleotides: TGTGCCAGCAGCTCTTCGGGGAATTCACCCCTCCACTTT.

The V and J genes are TRBV6-5 and TRBJ2-1, with D maybe TRBD1 (6 bases). CDR3 length: 15 residues. Germline assignment: CDR1 MNHEY and CDR2 SVGAGI. V dropped 6 bases and J dropped 3 bases, with 15 bases sitting between them. The CDR3 sequence: CASSPGVTGYNEQFF. The DNA of the CDR3 is TGTGCCAGCAGCCCAGGGGTAACGGGCTACAATGAGCAGTTCTTC.

The rearrangement uses TRBV4-1 and TRBJ2-2, with 14 positions matching TRBD2. CDR1 MGHRA and CDR2 YSYEKL come from the germline V gene. The junction had 4 bases not matched to a gene; V was cut back by 3 bases and J by 7 bases. This CDR3 is built from 16 residues. As DNA, the CDR3 is TGCGCCAGCAGCCAGGGACTAGCGGGAGTTCACGGGGAGCTGTTTTTT. Translation: CASSQGLAGVHGELFF.

This clone showed up just once. The chain has TRBV27 and TRBJ2-1; 7 positions agree with TRBD2. The CDR3 runs 15 residues. V trimming: 4 bases; J trimming: 0 bases; junction bases outside the gene matches: 3. Germline CDR1 and CDR2: MNHEY and SMNVEV (reference sequence). As DNA, the CDR3 is TGTGCCAGCAGTTCTAGCGGAGGCTCCTACAATGAGCAGTTCTTC. Translating it yields CASSSSGGSYNEQFF.